These 21 T cell receptor beta chains originate from one sample sequenced in a study of identical twins. TCRdb called the 5' RACE reads again in MiXCR, with one record for every CDR3 protein. This sample has 500,000 or so distinct CDR3 sequences; over 12% occur once, and the top ten carry about 0.52%. These sequences were also reported in another study, on yellow fever vaccine responses in identical twins.

Sample: CD4+ T cells sorted from blood. The receptors were sampled from a woman aged 18-29 years in good health.

This clonotype showed up just a few times. This rearrangement joins TRBV14 to TRBJ2-5; 9 nucleotides align to TRBD2. CDR1 and CDR2 from the germline V gene are SGHDN and FVKESK. The CDR3 spans 16 residues. The V segment lost 2 bases and the J segment 1 base; nucleotides outside the gene matches: 5. CDR3 in amino acids: CASSQTSGGTQETQYF. CDR3 bases: TGTGCCAGCAGCCAAACCAGCGGGGGGACCCAAGAGACCCAGTACTTC.

The rearrangement joins TRBV5-6 to TRBJ2-1; 13 nucleotides match TRBD2. In germline, CDR1 is SGHDT, CDR2 YYEEEE. The ends lost 4 bases at V and 5 bases at J; junction bases unmatched: 12. The CDR3 extends over 18 amino acids. CDR3 bases: TGTGCCAGCAGCCCTGGACTAGCGGGAGCAGGAGGGGACAATGAGCAGTTCTTC. Protein sequence: CASSPGLAGAGGDNEQFF.

The gene calls are TRBV27 and TRBJ1-2; D gene uncertain. CDR1 is MNHEY and CDR2 is SMNVEV in the germline V gene (reference sequence). CDR3 size: 14 residues. With 1 base removed from V and 2 bases from J, the gap between germline ends came to 8 bases. The CDR3 coding sequence is TGTGCCAGCAGTTTATTTGTCGGAAACTATGGCTACACCTTC. Its protein product is CASSLFVGNYGYTF.

The chain links TRBV18 to TRBJ2-6; D is ambiguous. Trimming stripped 3 bases from V and 2 bases from J, with 5 bases between. Germline V gene sequence: CDR1 KGHSH, CDR2 LQKENI. This CDR3 is 14 amino acids long. The CDR3 here is CASSPMAGANVLTF. CDR3 bases: TGTGCCAGCTCACCGATGGCTGGGGCCAACGTCCTGACTTTC.

This clonotype was counted between two and nine times. The chain combines TRBV20-1 with TRBJ2-7, with no clear D. CDR3 length: 10 residues. V was trimmed by 6 bases and J by 7 bases, leaving 10 bases between them. Germline V gene sequence: CDR1 DFQATT, CDR2 SNEGSKA (reference sequence). CDR3 nucleotides: TGCAGTGCGGCAAAGGAGGAGCAGTACTTC. Its protein product is CSAAKEEQYF.

This clonotype was seen only a few times. The genes are TRBV18 and TRBJ2-7; D gene ambiguous. Germline CDR1 reads KGHSH; CDR2 reads LQKENI. Trimming removed 0 bases from V and 5 bases from J, with 14 bases in between. The CDR3 spans 15 residues. For the CDR3, the DNA is TGTGCCAGCTCACCACCTAAGCGCGGTGGCCACGAGCAGTACTTC. This translates into CASSPPKRGGHEQYF. The full variable domain, in which reference TRBV18 and TRBJ2-7 provide the parts outside the CDR3, is NAGVMQNPRHLVRRRGQEARLRCSPMKGHSHVYWYRQLPEEGLKFMVYLQKENIIDESGMPKERFSAEFPKEGPSILRIQQVVRGDSAAYFCASSPPKRGGHEQYFGPGTRLTVT.

This clonotype was observed a handful of times. The CDR3, as DNA: TGTGCCAGCAGCCAAGATCCTCAACGCAACATTCAGTACTTC. This translates into CASSQDPQRNIQYF. V is TRBV4-2 and J is TRBJ2-4; D is undetermined. The germline V gene has CDR1 LGHNA and CDR2 YNFKEQ. This CDR3 contains 14 residues. Between the trimmed V and J ends, which lost 0 bases and 7 bases, there was a span of 10 bases.

The rearrangement links TRBV4-2 to TRBJ1-2; TRBD1 matches at 8 bases. CDR3 size: 15 residues. After removal of 4 bases from V and 4 bases from J, the junction contained 8 bases not matched to a gene. CDR1 and CDR2 from the germline V gene are LGHNA and YNFKEQ. The CDR3 sequence is CASSRADRDSYGYTF. CDR3 bases: TGTGCCAGCAGCCGAGCGGACAGGGACTCCTATGGCTACACCTTC.

The V and J genes are TRBV20-1 and TRBJ2-1; 12 positions match TRBD2. This CDR3 is 16 amino acids long. The J segment lost 2 bases and the V segment lost 3 bases, leaving 5 bases of the junction unmatched. Germline V gene data show CDR1 as DFQATT and CDR2 as SNEGSKA (reference sequence). CDR3 region: CSASDRTSGTYNEQFF. In DNA, the CDR3 is TGCAGTGCTAGTGATCGGACTAGCGGGACCTACAATGAGCAGTTCTTC.

This rearrangement joins TRBV5-6 to TRBJ2-3; the match to TRBD1 covers 7 bases. V was clipped by 4 bases and J by 5 bases; unmatched bases: 4. The germline CDR1 and CDR2 sequences are SGHDT and YYEEEE. The CDR3 runs to 13 residues. This chain's CDR3 is CASSIGDRDTQYF. The CDR3 DNA reads as TGTGCCAGCAGCATTGGGGACAGAGATACGCAGTATTTT.

The CDR3 loop reads CASSPGQLAKNIQYF. The CDR3 nucleotides read TGTGCCAGCTCGCCTGGACAGCTAGCCAAAAACATTCAGTACTTC. The V gene is TRBV18, the J gene TRBJ2-4; TRBD1 might be the D (6 bases). The germline CDR1 and CDR2 sequences are KGHSH and LQKENI. The ends were cut back, 6 bases at V and 0 bases at J, with 12 bases in the middle. This CDR3 is 15 amino acids long.

This sequence joins TRBV5-1 and TRBJ2-1; 8 bases match TRBD2. The CDR3 sequence is 17 residues long. Germline CDR1 is SGHRS and CDR2 is YFSETQ. Unmatched junction bases numbered 9, after V lost 4 bases and J lost 0 bases. CDR3: CASSAGLGGASYNEQFF. In DNA, the CDR3 is TGCGCCAGCAGCGCGGGACTAGGGGGAGCCTCCTACAATGAGCAGTTCTTC.

Only a few counts were recorded for this clonotype. The chain uses TRBV7-9 and TRBJ2-3; D is tentatively TRBD1 or TRBD2 (5 bases each). Germline CDR1 reads SEHNR; CDR2 reads FQNEAQ (reference sequence). The CDR3 runs to 13 residues. Deletions cut 10 bases from V and 5 bases from J, with 16 bases between. CDR3 protein: CAIKPGAQDTQYF. CDR3 DNA: TGTGCCATAAAACCCGGGGCACAAGATACGCAGTATTTT.

The chain employs TRBV7-2 and TRBJ2-1; 10 nucleotides align to TRBD2. The CDR3 totals 15 residues. V shed 4 bases and J 7 bases; nucleotides not matched to a gene: 7. The germline CDR1 and CDR2 sequences are SGHTA and FQGNSA. CDR3 in DNA: TGTGCCAGCAGCTCGGAGCGGGGGGGCAGGAATGAGCAGTTCTTC. It specifies CASSSERGGRNEQFF.

The gene calls are TRBV29-1 and TRBJ2-1; TRBD1 aligns across 9 bases. V lost 4 bases and J lost 8; bases outside the gene matches: 9. Looked up from germline, CDR1 is SQVTM and CDR2 is ANQGSEA. CDR3 size: 14 residues. The CDR3 nucleotides read TGCAGCGTTGCGTACGGGACAGGGCCAGATGAGCAGTTCTTC. Translated: CSVAYGTGPDEQFF.

The rearrangement links TRBV6-6 to TRBJ2-3; TRBD1 aligns across 10 bases. CDR3 length equals 13 residues. V gave up 4 bases and J gave up 7 bases; unmatched junction bases: 2. The germline gives CDR1 MNHNY, CDR2 SVGAGI (reference sequence). CDR3 region: CASSWTGGNTQYF. The CDR3, as DNA: TGTGCCAGCAGTTGGACAGGGGGGAATACGCAGTATTTT.

The rearrangement joins TRBV5-1 to TRBJ2-2; no clear D gene. Trimming left V 0 bases short and J 7 bases short, with 7 bases between. There are 13 residues in the CDR3. Germline V CDR1 and CDR2: SGHRS, YFSETQ. The CDR3 bases are TGCGCCAGCAGCTTGGAGAACGTCGGGGAGCTGTTTTTT. Its protein is CASSLENVGELFF.

V and J are TRBV12-3 or TRBV12-4 and TRBJ2-7; no reliable D call. This CDR3 comprises 11 residues. Between the trimmed V and J ends, which lost 3 bases and 7 bases, there was a span of 7 bases. In DNA form, the CDR3 reads TGTGCCAGCAGTTTTAAGTGGGAGCAGTACTTC. Translation: CASSFKWEQYF.

CDR3 sequence: CASLDREGTGELFF. The CDR3 DNA follows: TGTGCCAGCCTGGACAGGGAGGGGACCGGGGAGCTGTTTTTT. The V and J genes are TRBV5-4 and TRBJ2-2, with D perhaps matching TRBD1 (8 bases). Trimming cost V 7 bases and J 5 bases, with 15 bases left between them. This CDR3 is built from 14 residues. From germline, CDR1 is SGHNT and CDR2 YYREEE (reference sequence).

V and J are TRBV4-2 and TRBJ2-2; TRBD2 aligns across 15 bases. Germline CDR1 LGHNA, CDR2 YNFKEQ. Losses at the gene ends were 5 bases for V and 1 base for J; bases not matched to a gene: 8. CDR3 length equals 19 residues. The DNA for the CDR3 is TGTGCCAGCAGCACCCGGACTAGCGGGGGGGTAGGGAACACCGGGGAGCTGTTTTTT. Amino acids: CASSTRTSGGVGNTGELFF.

The chain employs TRBV7-2 and TRBJ2-7; TRBD1 matches at 9 bases. The CDR3 spans 15 residues. Germline V gene lookup returns CDR1 SGHTA and CDR2 FQGNSA. The trim removed 4 bases at V and 4 bases at J, leaving 8 bases unmatched. The CDR3 sequence: CASSSLGQGRYEQYF. CDR3 nucleotide sequence: TGTGCCAGCAGCTCATTGGGACAGGGTCGGTACGAGCAGTACTTC.